These 31 T cell receptor beta chains were sequenced from one sample in a study of T cells in women clearing cervical HPV infection. Repertoires were generated with immunoSEQ multiplex PCR, while TCRdb's copy carries only in-frame clones and drops some. The sample has about 31,000 clones; the top ten hold more than 3%. The specimen sequenced was blood buffy coat. The receptors come from a woman between 18 and 70 years old with a cervical HPV16 infection that either progressed to CIN3+ or cleared (not recorded which).

As concerns this clone: The read gets to within 3 residues of the CDR3 end, and the germline J gene fills in the rest. The rearrangement joins TRBV5-5 to TRBJ1-6; D might be TRBD1 (6 bases). This CDR3 region has 13 residues. V lost 3 bases to trimming and J lost 7 bases, with 8 bases between them. Germline V gene data show CDR1 as SGHKS and CDR2 as YYEKEE (reference sequence). CDR3 bases read: TGTGCCAGCAGCTACAGGGACAATTCACCC. Protein: CASSYRDNSP. The full-length CDR3 reads as CASSYRDNSPLHF.

Concerning this clone itself: The read terminates 3 residues ahead of where the CDR3 ends, so the germline J gene completes it. Distinct nucleotide sequences in the sample also encode this CDR3. The gene calls are TRBV7-6 and TRBJ1-3; D is perhaps TRBD1 (6 bases). The CDR3 length is 14 residues. Germline loops: CDR1 SGHVS, CDR2 FNYEAQ. The V gene lost 7 bases and the J gene lost 3 bases, with 13 bases spanning the gap. Incomplete CDR3 DNA: TGTGCCAGCAACACAGGGTCGGATGGAAACACC. This encodes CASNTGSDGNT. The complete CDR3 sequence is CASNTGSDGNTIYF. Together with reference TRBV7-6 and TRBJ1-3, the CDR3 gives the full variable domain: GAGVSQSPRYKVTKRGQDVALRCDPISGHVSLYWYRQALGQGPEFLTYFNYEAQQDKSGLPNDRFSAERPEGSISTLTIQRTEQRDSAMYRCASNTGSDGNTIYFGEGSWLTVV.

A word on this clone: Read coverage stops 3 residues before the CDR3 terminus; the germline J gene supplies the remainder. The chain has TRBV5-1 and TRBJ2-5; TRBD2 agrees at 8 bases. This CDR3 is built from 14 residues. Germline V gene lookup returns CDR1 SGHRS and CDR2 YFSETQ. Trimming took 4 bases from V and 5 from J; bases not matched to a gene: 7. CDR3 in amino acids: CASSKGLGEETQYF. CDR3 bases read: TGCGCCAGCAGCAAGGGACTAGGTGAGGAGACC. Variable domain in full (rest from reference TRBV5-1 and TRBJ2-5): KAGVTQTPRYLIKTRGQQVTLSCSPISGHRSVSWYQQTPGQGLQFLFEYFSETQRNKGNFPGRFSGRQFSNSRSEMNVSTLELGDSALYLCASSKGLGEETQYFGPGTRLLVL.

This CDR3 is CASSPGPNEKLFF. CDR3 bases read: TGTGCCAGCTCACCAGGCCCTAATGAAAAA. This sequence joins TRBV18 and TRBJ1-4; D remains unclear. The read ends 3 residues early relative to the CDR3; the germline J gene fills the gap. The CDR3 spans 13 residues. The germline V and J ends were trimmed by 2 bases and 3 bases, with 4 bases remaining between them. The germline gives CDR1 KGHSH, CDR2 LQKENI. The full variable domain, with the rest looked up from reference TRBV18 and TRBJ1-4, is NAGVMQNPRHLVRRRGQEARLRCSPMKGHSHVYWYRQLPEEGLKFMVYLQKENIIDESGMPKERFSAEFPKEGPSILRIQQVVRGDSAAYFCASSPGPNEKLFFGSGTQLSVL.

With respect to this clone: The read ends 3 residues early relative to the CDR3; the germline J gene fills the gap. The rearrangement joins TRBV5-5 to TRBJ1-2; no definite D call. Trimming left V 2 bases short and J 0 bases short, with 8 bases between. This CDR3 contains 14 residues. In germline, CDR1 is SGHKS, CDR2 YYEKEE (reference sequence). CDR3 DNA, as far as it was read: TGTGCCAGCAGCTTTACCAGGTCTAACTATGGC. Its translation: CASSFTRSNYG. The full CDR3 sequence reads CASSFTRSNYGYTF.

Remarks on this clone: The CDR3 end falls 3 residues outside the read, so it is completed with the germline J gene. The rearrangement joins TRBV19 to TRBJ2-1; TRBD1 is a possible D gene (6 bases). CDR3 size: 16 residues. Germline V gene sequence: CDR1 LNHDA, CDR2 SQIVND (reference sequence). V was cut by 5 bases and J by 5 bases, with 19 bases left in between. The CDR3 loop is CASSPADRGVDNEQFF. CDR3 DNA (partial): TGTGCCAGTAGTCCAGCGGACAGAGGGGTCGACAATGAG.

Remarks on this clone: Sequencing ends 3 residues short of the CDR3 end; the germline J gene provides the rest. The V call is TRBV5-1, the J call TRBJ1-2; 7 positions match TRBD1. The V gene end was trimmed by 8 bases and the J gene end by 2 bases; junction bases not matched to a gene: 9. The CDR3 sequence is 14 residues long. Germline loops: CDR1 SGHRS, CDR2 YFSETQ. CDR3 sequence: CASSAMGQNYGYTF. CDR3 bases read: TGCGCCAGTAGCGCAATGGGACAGAACTATGGC.

As concerns this clone: The CDR3 end lies 3 residues beyond the end of the read and is filled in from the germline J gene. This rearrangement joins TRBV7-8 to TRBJ1-4; TRBD1 is a possible D gene (6 bases). The germline V gene encodes CDR1 SGHVS and CDR2 FQNEAQ. The CDR3 extends over 16 amino acids. CDR3 bases read: TGTGCCAGCAGCCCACAGGGTTCTACCTATAATTCACCA. Translation: CASSPQGSTYNSP. The complete CDR3 protein is CASSPQGSTYNSPLFF.

Remarks on this clone: The observed sequence ends 3 residues before the CDR3 terminus, with the missing tail filled in from the germline J gene. The chain is built from TRBV6-1 and TRBJ1-1; 7 bases match TRBD1. This CDR3 contains 14 residues. Germline-derived CDR1 and CDR2 are MNHNS and SASEGT. The trim removed 4 bases at V and 3 bases at J, leaving 5 bases unmatched. The CDR3 reads CASSATGTYTEAFF. Incomplete CDR3 DNA: TGTGCCAGCAGTGCGACAGGGACTTACACTGAA.

About this clone itself: With the read ending 3 residues before the CDR3 end, the germline J gene is used to fill in that end. The rearrangement links TRBV20-1 to TRBJ2-7, with TRBD2 matching 9 bases. V was pared by 2 bases and J by 6 bases, with 11 bases of the junction left unmatched. From germline, CDR1 is DFQATT and CDR2 SNEGSKA (reference sequence). The CDR3 totals 15 residues. This chain's CDR3 is CSARKGGGARGEQYF. The CDR3 bases that were read are TGCAGTGCTAGAAAGGGCGGGGGGGCAAGAGGCGAG.

With respect to this clone: The read falls 3 residues short of the CDR3 end, and the missing part is taken from the germline J gene. V gene TRBV5-1 combines with J gene TRBJ2-3; D assignment may be TRBD1 or TRBD2 (5 bases each). Germline V gene lookup returns CDR1 SGHRS and CDR2 YFSETQ. CDR3 length: 14 residues. Trimming shortened V by 0 bases and J by 4 bases, and 9 bases separated the two germline ends. The part of the CDR3 DNA that was read is TGCGCCAGCAGCTTGGGACAGAGGGCAGATACG. Its protein is CASSLGQRADT. The complete CDR3 reads CASSLGQRADTQYF. Full variable domain (remainder filled in from reference TRBV5-1 and TRBJ2-3): KAGVTQTPRYLIKTRGQQVTLSCSPISGHRSVSWYQQTPGQGLQFLFEYFSETQRNKGNFPGRFSGRQFSNSRSEMNVSTLELGDSALYLCASSLGQRADTQYFGPGTRLTVL.

In regard to this clone: The read terminates 3 residues before the CDR3 end, so the remaining end is supplied by the germline J gene. The chain joins TRBV2 to TRBJ2-1, with D unclear. Germline loops: CDR1 SNHLY, CDR2 FYNNEI. This CDR3 is built from 15 residues. V was trimmed by 8 bases and J by 1 base, leaving 15 bases between them. CDR3 loop: CASDSGGWSYNEQFF. The sequenced CDR3 bases are TGTGCCAGCGACTCCGGTGGGTGGTCCTACAATGAG.

Comment on this clone: The read halts 3 residues ahead of the CDR3 end, with the missing end drawn from the germline J gene. V and J are TRBV10-1 and TRBJ2-1, with 7 bases matching TRBD2. Germline V lookup: CDR1 WNHNN, CDR2 SYGVQD (reference sequence). The CDR3 is 14 residues long. The trim removed 5 bases at V and 7 bases at J, leaving 8 bases unmatched. CDR3 DNA, as far as it was read: TGCGCCAGCAGTCACTGGGACTACCCAAATGAG. This codes for CASSHWDYPNE. In full, the CDR3 reads CASSHWDYPNEQFF.

Partial CDR3 DNA: TGTGCCAGCAGCGGGGGACAGCCCTACAATGAG. This codes for CASSGGQPYNE. The full CDR3 sequence reads CASSGGQPYNEQFF. The rearrangement joins TRBV7-9 to TRBJ2-1; 7 positions match TRBD1. The CDR3 goes on 3 residues after the read ends, and that part is filled in from the germline J gene. Unmatched junction bases numbered 3, after V lost 5 bases and J lost 2 bases. The CDR3 is 14 amino acids. The germline CDR1 and CDR2 sequences are SEHNR and FQNEAQ (reference sequence).

Of note for this clone: The read gets to within 3 residues of the CDR3 end, and the germline J gene fills in the rest. The J gene is TRBJ2-3, the V gene TRBV30, with a weak D call TRBD1 (6 bases). Germline lookup yields CDR1 GTSNPN and CDR2 SVGIG (reference sequence). The CDR3 extends over 17 amino acids. The CDR3 DNA, read in part, is TGTGCCTGGAGTGTGGGCCAGGGGACACCCTTCGATCAGCCG. It translates to CAWSVGQGTPFDQP. The complete CDR3 reads CAWSVGQGTPFDQPQYF.

To note about this clone: The CDR3 end lies 3 residues beyond the end of the read and is filled in from the germline J gene. This chain joins TRBV7-9 and TRBJ1-2; D is undetermined. The V gene lost 1 base and the J gene lost 5 bases, with 11 bases spanning the gap. The CDR3 is made up of 14 amino acids. Germline CDR1 and CDR2: SEHNR and FQNEAQ (reference sequence). CDR3 DNA, as far as it was read: TGTGCCAGCAGCTTAGAACTACACGGATATGGC. Protein sequence: CASSLELHGYG. In full, the CDR3 is CASSLELHGYGYTF. The full variable domain, completed using reference TRBV7-9 and TRBJ1-2, is DTGVSQNPRHKITKRGQNVTFRCDPISEHNRLYWYRQTLGQGPEFLTYFQNEAQLEKSRLLSDRFSAERPKGSFSTLEIQRTEQGDSAMYLCASSLELHGYGYTFGSGTRLTVV.

About this clone: The read gets to within 3 residues of the CDR3 end, and the germline J gene fills in the rest. The V gene is TRBV18, the J gene TRBJ1-1; TRBD1 agrees at 8 bases. The CDR3 consists of 18 residues. V shed 1 base, J shed 0 bases, and the junction held 10 bases outside the gene matches. Germline V CDR1 and CDR2: KGHSH, LQKENI. The CDR3 is CASSPLVTGANLNTEAFF. The sequenced CDR3 bases are TGTGCCAGCTCACCACTTGTGACAGGGGCTAATCTGAACACTGAA.

With respect to this clone: The CDR3 end is not reached by the read, which stops 3 residues before it; the germline J gene fills it in. The rearrangement uses TRBV20-1 and TRBJ2-4, with 9 bases aligning to TRBD1. The CDR3 has 12 residues. The germline V gene has CDR1 DFQATT and CDR2 SNEGSKA (reference sequence). CDR3 DNA (partial): TGCAGTGCGCCGGGACAGGGTGGGGGT. Its protein is CSAPGQGGG. The CDR3 reads in full as CSAPGQGGGQYF.

CDR3 DNA, as far as it was read: TGTGCCAGCAGCGCAGGGGGCAGT. Residues: CASSAGGS. The CDR3 in full is CASSAGGSQYF. The gene calls are TRBV2 and TRBJ2-4, with TRBD1 matching 8 bases. The read ends 3 residues before the CDR3 terminus; that terminus is restored from the germline J gene. Germline values: CDR1 SNHLY, CDR2 FYNNEI. The CDR3 covers 11 residues.

Turning to this clone: The read terminates 3 residues before the CDR3 end, so the remaining end is supplied by the germline J gene. The chain links TRBV7-3 to TRBJ1-2; 10 nucleotides match TRBD1. Germline assignment: CDR1 SGHTA and CDR2 FQGTGA. The CDR3 sequence is 15 residues long. CDR3 loop: CASSSSGTGVNIYTF. Incomplete CDR3 DNA: TGTGCCAGCAGCTCATCCGGGACAGGGGTAAACATC.

A word on this clone: The CDR3 end is not reached by the read, which stops 3 residues before it; the germline J gene fills it in. The genes are TRBV18 and TRBJ2-1, with D possibly matching TRBD1 (6 bases). Trimming took 3 bases from V and 0 from J, leaving 9 bases between them. The CDR3 totals 15 residues. Germline V lookup: CDR1 KGHSH, CDR2 LQKENI. The CDR3 loop reads CASSPRGSSYNEQFF. The covered CDR3 bases are TGTGCCAGCTCACCGAGGGGGAGCTCCTACAATGAG.

With regard to this clone: Germline and junction disagree at one end, which may indicate a read error. The read ends 3 residues shy of where the CDR3 ends; the end is completed using the germline J gene. Other nucleotide sequences from this sample produce the same CDR3. The chain combines TRBV18 with TRBJ1-3; 7 nucleotides line up with TRBD1. The CDR3 runs 14 residues. Germline values: CDR1 KGHSH, CDR2 LQKENI. The part of the CDR3 DNA that was read is TGTGCCAGCTCACGGGACAGCTCTGGAAACACG. The encoded protein is CASSRDSSGNT. In full, the CDR3 reads CASSRDSSGNTIYF. Full variable domain (rest looked up from reference TRBV18 and TRBJ1-3): NAGVMQNPRHLVRRRGQEARLRCSPMKGHSHVYWYRQLPEEGLKFMVYLQKENIIDESGMPKERFSAEFPKEGPSILRIQQVVRGDSAAYFCASSRDSSGNTIYFGEGSWLTVV.

This CDR3 is CASSRMPGQNYGYTF. Incomplete CDR3 DNA: TGTGCCAGCAGCCGGATGCCGGGACAGAACTATGGC. The rearrangement joins TRBV11-1 to TRBJ1-2, with 7 bases that match TRBD1. The read terminates 3 residues before the CDR3 end, so the remaining end is supplied by the germline J gene. Losses at the gene ends were 5 bases for V and 2 bases for J; bases not matched to a gene: 8. The CDR3 contains 15 residues. Germline values: CDR1 SGHAT, CDR2 FQDESV (reference sequence).

The CDR3 loop reads CASSPWTGTTNEQFF. CDR3 DNA, as far as it was read: TGTGCCAGCAGCCCATGGACCGGGACTACCAATGAG. The gene calls are TRBV7-9 and TRBJ2-1, with 7 bases identical to TRBD2. From the germline J gene comes the end of the CDR3, since the read stops 3 residues before it. V shed 5 bases, J shed 6 bases, and the junction held 10 bases outside the gene matches. The CDR3 consists of 15 residues. Germline CDR1 is SEHNR and CDR2 is FQNEAQ (reference sequence).

Note on this clone: The DNA ends 3 residues before the CDR3 does, and the rest of the CDR3 is filled in from the germline J gene. This chain uses TRBV19 with TRBJ1-1; no clear D gene. Trimming removed 7 bases from V and 6 bases from J, with 21 bases in between. Germline loops: CDR1 LNHDA, CDR2 SQIVND (reference sequence). The CDR3 totals 15 residues. CDR3 amino acids: CASTTALTRTPEAFF. The sequenced CDR3 bases are TGTGCCAGTACCACTGCCCTAACGCGAACGCCTGAA.

Notes on this clone: The read finishes 3 residues shy of the CDR3 end, and the germline J gene is used to complete it. The chain combines TRBV10-2 with TRBJ1-2; the D gene is possibly TRBD1 (5 bases). This CDR3 region has 14 residues. In germline, CDR1 is WSHSY, CDR2 SAAADI. Trimming left V 4 bases short and J 0 bases short, with 9 bases between. CDR3: CASSVAGSNYGYTF. The sequenced part of the CDR3 DNA is TGCGCCAGCAGTGTAGCAGGGTCTAACTATGGC.

Details on this clone: The CDR3 end lies 3 residues beyond the end of the read and is filled in from the germline J gene. The chain recombines TRBV2 with TRBJ1-1; TRBD1 agrees at 9 bases. The CDR3 runs to 13 residues. Germline lookup yields CDR1 SNHLY and CDR2 FYNNEI. V shed 9 bases and J 1 base; nucleotides not matched to a gene: 3. The CDR3 reads CASETGGNTEAFF. CDR3 DNA, as far as it was read: TGTGCCAGTGAGACAGGGGGGAACACTGAA. The variable domain in full, completed from reference TRBV2 and TRBJ1-1, reads EPEVTQTPSHQVTQMGQEVILRCVPISNHLYFYWYRQILGQKVEFLVSFYNNEISEKSEIFDDQFSVERPDGSNFTLKIRSTKLEDSAMYFCASETGGNTEAFFGQGTRLTVV.

In regard to this clone: The CDR3 end is not reached by the read, which stops 3 residues before it; the germline J gene fills it in. The chain has TRBV5-6 and TRBJ1-2; 8 nucleotides line up with TRBD1. This CDR3 is built from 15 residues. The germline gives CDR1 SGHDT, CDR2 YYEEEE. The ends lost 4 bases at V and 6 bases at J; junction bases unmatched: 11. This CDR3 reads CASSAPGQGANGYTF. CDR3 bases read: TGTGCCAGCAGCGCCCCAGGGCAGGGGGCAAATGGC.

About this clone itself: The sequenced fragment ends 3 residues before the CDR3 boundary, so the rest is inferred from the germline J gene. This rearrangement joins TRBV29-1 to TRBJ2-7; 7 bases match TRBD1. J was trimmed by 0 bases and V by 6 bases; bases with no gene match: 2. Germline V gives CDR1 SQVTM, CDR2 ANQGSEA. The CDR3 sequence is 12 residues long. CDR3 loop: CSVRGYSYEQYF. CDR3 DNA (partial): TGCAGCGTCAGGGGGTACTCCTACGAG.

In regard to this clone: The CDR3 end lies 3 residues beyond the end of the read and is filled in from the germline J gene. J is TRBJ2-5 and V is TRBV20-1; 7 nucleotides match TRBD1. CDR1 is DFQATT and CDR2 is SNEGSKA in the germline V gene (reference sequence). The CDR3 is made up of 14 amino acids. The junction had 8 bases not matched to a gene; V was cut back by 3 bases and J by 4 bases. The part of the CDR3 DNA that was read is TGCAGTGCTAGCCGAGGGGGCCGGCTAGAGACC. It specifies CSASRGGRLET. The whole CDR3 sequence is CSASRGGRLETQYF.

Concerning this clone: The CDR3 end lies 3 residues beyond the end of the read and is filled in from the germline J gene. This chain links TRBV19 with TRBJ1-1; D perhaps matches TRBD1 (6 bases). Germline values: CDR1 LNHDA, CDR2 SQIVND (reference sequence). Trimming shortened V by 3 bases and J by 2 bases, and 13 bases separated the two germline ends. The CDR3 contains 15 residues. The CDR3 loop is CASSITGYDNTEAFF. Incomplete CDR3 DNA: TGTGCCAGTAGTATCACAGGGTACGATAACACTGAA.